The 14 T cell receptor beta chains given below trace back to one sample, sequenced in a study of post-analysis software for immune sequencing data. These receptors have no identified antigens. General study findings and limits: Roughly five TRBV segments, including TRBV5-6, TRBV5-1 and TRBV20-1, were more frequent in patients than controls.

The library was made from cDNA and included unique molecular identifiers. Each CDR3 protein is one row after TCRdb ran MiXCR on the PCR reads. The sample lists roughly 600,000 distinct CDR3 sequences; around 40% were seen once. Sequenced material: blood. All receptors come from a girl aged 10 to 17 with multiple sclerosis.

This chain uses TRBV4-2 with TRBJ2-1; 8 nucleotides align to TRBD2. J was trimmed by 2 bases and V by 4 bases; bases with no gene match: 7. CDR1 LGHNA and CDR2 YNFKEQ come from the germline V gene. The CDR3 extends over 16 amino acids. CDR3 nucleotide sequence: TGTGCCAGCAGCCTTCCGGGACTAGTTACCTACAATGAGCAGTTCTTC. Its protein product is CASSLPGLVTYNEQFF.

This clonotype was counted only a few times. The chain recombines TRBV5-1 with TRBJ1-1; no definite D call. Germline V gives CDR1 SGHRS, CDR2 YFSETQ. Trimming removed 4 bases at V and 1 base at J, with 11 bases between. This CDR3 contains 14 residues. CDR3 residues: CASSPRRRNTEAFF. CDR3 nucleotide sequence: TGCGCCAGCAGCCCCCGGCGGAGGAACACTGAAGCTTTCTTT. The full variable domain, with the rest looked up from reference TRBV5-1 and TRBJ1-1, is KAGVTQTPRYLIKTRGQQVTLSCSPISGHRSVSWYQQTPGQGLQFLFEYFSETQRNKGNFPGRFSGRQFSNSRSEMNVSTLELGDSALYLCASSPRRRNTEAFFGQGTRLTVV.

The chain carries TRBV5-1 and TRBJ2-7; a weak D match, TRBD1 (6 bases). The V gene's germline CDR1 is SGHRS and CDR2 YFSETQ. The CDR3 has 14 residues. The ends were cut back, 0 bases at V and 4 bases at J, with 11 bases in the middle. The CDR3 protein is CASSLGQDGYEQYF. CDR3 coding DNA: TGCGCCAGCAGCTTGGGACAGGATGGGTACGAGCAGTACTTC.

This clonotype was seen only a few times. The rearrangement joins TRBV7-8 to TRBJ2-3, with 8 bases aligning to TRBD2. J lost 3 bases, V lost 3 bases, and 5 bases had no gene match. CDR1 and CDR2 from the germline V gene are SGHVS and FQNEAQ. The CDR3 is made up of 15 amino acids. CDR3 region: CASSFAGGLTDTQYF. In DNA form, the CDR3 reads TGTGCCAGCAGCTTTGCGGGAGGCTTGACAGATACGCAGTATTTT. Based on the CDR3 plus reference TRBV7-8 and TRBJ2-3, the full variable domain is GAGVSQSPRYKVAKRGQDVALRCDPISGHVSLFWYQQALGQGPEFLTYFQNEAQLDKSGLPSDRFFAERPEGSVSTLKIQRTQQEDSAVYLCASSFAGGLTDTQYFGPGTRLTVL.

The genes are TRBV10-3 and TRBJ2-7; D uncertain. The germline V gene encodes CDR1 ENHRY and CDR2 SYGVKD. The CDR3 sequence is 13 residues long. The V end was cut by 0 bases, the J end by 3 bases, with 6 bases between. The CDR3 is CAISESVGYEQYF. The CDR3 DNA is TGTGCCATCAGTGAGTCGGTGGGCTACGAGCAGTACTTC.

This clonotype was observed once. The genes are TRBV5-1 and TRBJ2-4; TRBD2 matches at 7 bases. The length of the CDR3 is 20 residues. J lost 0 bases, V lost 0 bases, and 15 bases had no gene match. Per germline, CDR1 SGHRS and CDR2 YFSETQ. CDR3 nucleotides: TGCGCCAGCAGCTTGGTAGGGAGGGGAGGTAGATTGACAGCCAAAAACATTCAGTACTTC. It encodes CASSLVGRGGRLTAKNIQYF. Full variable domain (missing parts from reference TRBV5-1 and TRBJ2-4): KAGVTQTPRYLIKTRGQQVTLSCSPISGHRSVSWYQQTPGQGLQFLFEYFSETQRNKGNFPGRFSGRQFSNSRSEMNVSTLELGDSALYLCASSLVGRGGRLTAKNIQYFGAGTRLSVL.

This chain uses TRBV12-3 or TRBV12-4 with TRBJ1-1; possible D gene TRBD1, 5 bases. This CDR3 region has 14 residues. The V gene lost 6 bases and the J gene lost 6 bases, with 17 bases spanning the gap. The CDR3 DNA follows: TGTGCCAGCAGCCTCCCCCAGGGAAGGGCTGAAGCTTTCTTT. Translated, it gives CASSLPQGRAEAFF.

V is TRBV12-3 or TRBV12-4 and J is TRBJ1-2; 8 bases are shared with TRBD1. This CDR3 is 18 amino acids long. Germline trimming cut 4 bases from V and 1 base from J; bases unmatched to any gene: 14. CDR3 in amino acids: CASSSHSRTGFINYGYTF. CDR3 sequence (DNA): TGTGCCAGCAGTTCTCATAGCCGGACAGGGTTCATTAACTATGGCTACACCTTC.

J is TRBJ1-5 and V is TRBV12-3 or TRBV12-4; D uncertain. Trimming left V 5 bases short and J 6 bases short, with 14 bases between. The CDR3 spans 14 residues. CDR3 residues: CASSLGWTGQPQHF. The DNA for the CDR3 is TGTGCCAGCAGTCTCGGGTGGACGGGTCAGCCCCAGCATTTT.

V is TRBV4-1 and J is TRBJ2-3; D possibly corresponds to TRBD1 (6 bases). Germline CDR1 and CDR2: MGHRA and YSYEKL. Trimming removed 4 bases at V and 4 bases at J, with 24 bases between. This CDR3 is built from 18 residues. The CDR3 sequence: CASSPRGYYEGAADTQYF. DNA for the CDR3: TGCGCCAGCAGCCCGAGGGGGTATTACGAGGGAGCGGCAGATACGCAGTATTTT.

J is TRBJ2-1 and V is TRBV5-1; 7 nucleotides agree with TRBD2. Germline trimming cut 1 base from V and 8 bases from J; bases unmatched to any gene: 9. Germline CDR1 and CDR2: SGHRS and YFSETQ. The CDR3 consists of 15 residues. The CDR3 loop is CASSLSTGGLDEQFF. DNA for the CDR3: TGCGCCAGCAGCTTGAGCACGGGGGGTCTTGATGAGCAGTTCTTC.

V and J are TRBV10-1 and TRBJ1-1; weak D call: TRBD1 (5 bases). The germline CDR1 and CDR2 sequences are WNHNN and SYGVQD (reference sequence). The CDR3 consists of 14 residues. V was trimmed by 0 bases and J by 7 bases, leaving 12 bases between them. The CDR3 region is CASSESSRGGEAFF. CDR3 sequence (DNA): TGCGCCAGCAGTGAGTCGAGCCGGGGCGGTGAAGCTTTCTTT.

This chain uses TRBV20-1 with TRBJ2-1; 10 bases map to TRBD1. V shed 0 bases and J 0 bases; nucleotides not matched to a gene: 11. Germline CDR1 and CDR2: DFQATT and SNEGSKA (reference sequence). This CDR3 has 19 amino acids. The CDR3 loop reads CSARDRTGTGVGSYNEQFF. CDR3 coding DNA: TGCAGTGCTAGAGATCGAACCGGGACAGGGGTGGGCTCCTACAATGAGCAGTTCTTC.

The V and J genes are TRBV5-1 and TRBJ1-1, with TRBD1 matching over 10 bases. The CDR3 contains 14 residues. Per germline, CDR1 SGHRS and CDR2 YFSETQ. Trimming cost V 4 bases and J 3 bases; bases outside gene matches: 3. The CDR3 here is CASSPGQGDTEAFF. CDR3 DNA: TGCGCCAGCAGCCCCGGACAGGGGGACACTGAAGCTTTCTTT.